This TCR beta chain is from a study of Ad26.COV2.S vaccination and SARS-CoV-2 variants. About the research overall: Donor participated within the Ad26.COV2.S arm of the COV1001 trial.

V lost 1 base and J lost 1; bases outside the gene matches: 4. Germline V gene sequence: CDR1 SGHDN, CDR2 FVKESK. This CDR3 region has 16 residues. Treatment of the sample: around 19 received Ad26.COV2.S at low or high dose, single or two shots; roughly 5 received placebo; per-sample allocation not given. Following the first vaccine or placebo injection, samples were taken on day 63. Libraries were prepared by immunoSEQ multiplex PCR; TCRdb keeps only in-frame clonotypes and omits some of them. Altogether about 680,000 clones are present, approximately 88% being singletons, with the ten largest covering around 1.4%. Study-wide results and caveats: Once vaccination had occurred, spike-specific CD8+ and CD4+ T cell responses reportedly showed substantial breadth. Responses of T cells in total may have been underestimated by the TCR breadth and depth analyses.

About this clone itself: Its antigen is undetermined.

The chain carries TRBV14 and TRBJ2-5, with 9 bases aligning to TRBD1. Specimen: peripheral blood, collected in a trial of Ad26.COV2.S vaccine versus placebo. The sequence was collected from a person between 18 and 65 years old who received the Ad26.COV2.S COVID-19 vaccine or a placebo. CDR3 sequence reads: CASSQGGQGRQETQYF. As DNA, the CDR3 is TGTGCCAGCAGCCAAGGAGGACAGGGGCGCCAAGAGACCCAGTACTTC.